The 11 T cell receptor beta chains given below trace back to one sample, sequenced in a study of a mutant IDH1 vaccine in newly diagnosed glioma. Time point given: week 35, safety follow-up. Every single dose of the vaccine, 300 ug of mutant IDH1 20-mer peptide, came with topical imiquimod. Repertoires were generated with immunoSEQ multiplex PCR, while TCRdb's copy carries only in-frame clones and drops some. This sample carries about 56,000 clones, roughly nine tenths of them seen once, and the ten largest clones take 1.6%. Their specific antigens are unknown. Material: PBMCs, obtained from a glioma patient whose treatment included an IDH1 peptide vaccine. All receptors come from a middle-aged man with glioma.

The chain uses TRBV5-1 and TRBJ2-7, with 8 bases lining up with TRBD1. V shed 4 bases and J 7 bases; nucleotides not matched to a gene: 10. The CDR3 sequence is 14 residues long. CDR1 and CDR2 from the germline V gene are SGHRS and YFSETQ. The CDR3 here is CASSLGTGGWEQYF. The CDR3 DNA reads TGCGCCAGCAGCCTAGGGACAGGCGGGTGGGAGCAGTACTTC.

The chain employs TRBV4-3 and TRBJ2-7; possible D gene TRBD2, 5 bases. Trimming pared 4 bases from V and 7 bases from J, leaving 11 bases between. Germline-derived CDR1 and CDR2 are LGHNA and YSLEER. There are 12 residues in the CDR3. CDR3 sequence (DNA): TGCGCCAGCAGCCGATCCGGGGAGGAGCAGTACTTC. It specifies CASSRSGEEQYF.

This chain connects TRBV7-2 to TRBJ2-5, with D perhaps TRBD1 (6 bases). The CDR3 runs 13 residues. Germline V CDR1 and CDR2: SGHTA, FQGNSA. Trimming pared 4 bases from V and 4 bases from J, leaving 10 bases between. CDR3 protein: CASSSDRTETQYF. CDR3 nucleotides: TGTGCCAGCAGCTCCGACAGGACAGAGACCCAGTACTTC.

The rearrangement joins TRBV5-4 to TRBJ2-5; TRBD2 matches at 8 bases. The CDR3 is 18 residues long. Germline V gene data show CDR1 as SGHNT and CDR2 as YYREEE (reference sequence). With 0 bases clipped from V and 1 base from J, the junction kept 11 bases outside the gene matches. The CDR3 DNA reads TGTGCCAGCAGCTTGGCCCCCCGGGCGGGAGGCGGCCAAGAGACCCAGTACTTC. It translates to CASSLAPRAGGGQETQYF.

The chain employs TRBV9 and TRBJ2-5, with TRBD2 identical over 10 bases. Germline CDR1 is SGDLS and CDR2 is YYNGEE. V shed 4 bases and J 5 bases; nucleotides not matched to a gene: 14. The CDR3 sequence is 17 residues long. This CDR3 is CASSPRVSGRAWETQYF. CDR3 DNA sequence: TGTGCCAGCAGCCCCAGGGTGAGCGGGAGGGCCTGGGAGACCCAGTACTTC.

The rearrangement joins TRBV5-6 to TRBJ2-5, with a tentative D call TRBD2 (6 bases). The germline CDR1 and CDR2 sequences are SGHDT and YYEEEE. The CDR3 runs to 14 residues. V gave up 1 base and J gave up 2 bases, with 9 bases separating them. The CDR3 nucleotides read TGTGCCAGCAGCTTGACTAGCCTACAAGAGACCCAGTACTTC. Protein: CASSLTSLQETQYF.

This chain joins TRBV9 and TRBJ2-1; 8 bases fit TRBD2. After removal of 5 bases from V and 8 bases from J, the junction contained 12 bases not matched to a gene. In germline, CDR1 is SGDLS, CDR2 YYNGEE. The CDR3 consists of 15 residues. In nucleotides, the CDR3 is TGTGCCAGCAGTAGGGCCGGGAGCGGGAGCTATGAGCAGTTCTTC. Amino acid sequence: CASSRAGSGSYEQFF.

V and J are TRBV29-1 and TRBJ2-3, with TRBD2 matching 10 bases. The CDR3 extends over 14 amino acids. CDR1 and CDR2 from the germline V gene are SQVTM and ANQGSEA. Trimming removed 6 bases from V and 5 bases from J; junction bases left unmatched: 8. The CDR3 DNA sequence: TGCAGCGTGACGGGACTAGCGCTTTTAGATACGCAGTATTTT. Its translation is CSVTGLALLDTQYF.

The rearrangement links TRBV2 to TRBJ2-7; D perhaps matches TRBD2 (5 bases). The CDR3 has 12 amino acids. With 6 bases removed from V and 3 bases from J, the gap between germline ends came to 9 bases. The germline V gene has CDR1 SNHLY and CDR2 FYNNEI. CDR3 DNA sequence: TGTGCCAGCAGACGCAGCGGCTACGAGCAGTACTTC. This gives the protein CASRRSGYEQYF.

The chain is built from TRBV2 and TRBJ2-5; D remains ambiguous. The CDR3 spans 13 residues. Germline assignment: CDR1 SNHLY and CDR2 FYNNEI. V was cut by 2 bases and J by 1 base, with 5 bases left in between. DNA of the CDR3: TGTGCCAGCAGTGAACAGCCCCAAGAGACCCAGTACTTC. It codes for CASSEQPQETQYF. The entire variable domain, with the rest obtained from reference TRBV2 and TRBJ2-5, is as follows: EPEVTQTPSHQVTQMGQEVILRCVPISNHLYFYWYRQILGQKVEFLVSFYNNEISEKSEIFDDQFSVERPDGSNFTLKIRSTKLEDSAMYFCASSEQPQETQYFGPGTRLLVL.

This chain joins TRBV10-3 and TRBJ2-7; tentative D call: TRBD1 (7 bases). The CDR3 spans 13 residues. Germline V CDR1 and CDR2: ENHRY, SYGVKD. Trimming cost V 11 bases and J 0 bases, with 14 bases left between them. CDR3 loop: CASAGQNSYEQYF. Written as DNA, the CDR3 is TGTGCCTCGGCGGGACAGAACTCCTACGAGCAGTACTTC.